The sequence of this T cell receptor (beta chain) was determined in a study of siplizumab effects on memory and regulatory T cells. Study-wide results and limits: Tracing alloreactive clones into unstimulated subsets worked for only a minor fraction of them. Naive or memory phenotype assignment was not possible for roughly 75-96% of proliferating CD4+ or CD8+ clones. The naive T cell population seemed more diverse than memory cells and seemed a major contributor to the alloresponse. Confirmatory evidence of suppressive function in proliferating siplizumab-culture Tregs was not obtained.

With respect to this clone: Antigen unknown.

The method was immunoSEQ multiplex PCR; TCRdb's version includes in-frame clones alone and lacks a portion of them. The sample shows some 100,000 clones, roughly 93% of them seen only once. Trimming took off 4 bases at V and 6 bases at J, with 20 bases between the two ends. CDR1 is SGHRS, CDR2 YFSETQ, per germline. The CDR3 runs to 16 residues. The clonotype comes from a human donor in good health. The material sequenced was CD8+ T cells sorted from blood. The chain recombines TRBV5-1 with TRBJ2-1; TRBD2 might be the D (6 bases). The CDR3, as DNA: TGCGCCAGCAGCGGGGGGACTCCTGGGGCCCTCAATGAGCAGTTCTTC. Translation: CASSGGTPGALNEQFF.